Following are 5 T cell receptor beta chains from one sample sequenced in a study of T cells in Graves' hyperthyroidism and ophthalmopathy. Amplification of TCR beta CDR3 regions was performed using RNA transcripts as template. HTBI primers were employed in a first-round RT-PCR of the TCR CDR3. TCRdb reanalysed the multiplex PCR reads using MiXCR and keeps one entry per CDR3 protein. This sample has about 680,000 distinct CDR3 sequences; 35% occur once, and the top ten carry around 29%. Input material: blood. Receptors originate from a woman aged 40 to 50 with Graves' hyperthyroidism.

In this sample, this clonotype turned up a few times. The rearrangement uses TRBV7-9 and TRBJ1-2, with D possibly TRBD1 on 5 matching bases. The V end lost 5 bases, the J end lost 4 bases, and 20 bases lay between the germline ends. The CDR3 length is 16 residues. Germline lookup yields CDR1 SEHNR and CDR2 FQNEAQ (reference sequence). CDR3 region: CASSPGDLGAGYGYTF. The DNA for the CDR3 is TGTGCCAGCAGCCCCGGGGACCTCGGAGCTGGCTATGGCTACACCTTC.

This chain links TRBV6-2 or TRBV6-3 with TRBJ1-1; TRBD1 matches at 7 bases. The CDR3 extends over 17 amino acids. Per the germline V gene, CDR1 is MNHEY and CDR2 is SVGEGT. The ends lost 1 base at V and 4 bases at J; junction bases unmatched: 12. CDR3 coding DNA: TGTGCCAGCAGTTACTGGTCCAGGGGGGGTAAGGGCACTGAAGCTTTCTTT. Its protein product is CASSYWSRGGKGTEAFF.

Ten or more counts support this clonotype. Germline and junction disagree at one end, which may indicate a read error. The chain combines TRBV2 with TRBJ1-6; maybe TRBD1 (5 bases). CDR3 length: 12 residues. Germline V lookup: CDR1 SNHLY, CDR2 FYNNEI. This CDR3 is CACSEGNSPLHF. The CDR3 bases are TGTGCCTGCAGTGAGGGGAATTCACCCCTCCACTTT.

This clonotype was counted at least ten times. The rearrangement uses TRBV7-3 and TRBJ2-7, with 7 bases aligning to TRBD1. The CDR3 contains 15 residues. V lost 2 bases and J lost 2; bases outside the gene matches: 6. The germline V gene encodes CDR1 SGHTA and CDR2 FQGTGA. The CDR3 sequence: CASSLSPGGAYEQYF. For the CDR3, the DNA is TGTGCCAGCAGCTTATCTCCAGGGGGAGCCTACGAGCAGTACTTC.

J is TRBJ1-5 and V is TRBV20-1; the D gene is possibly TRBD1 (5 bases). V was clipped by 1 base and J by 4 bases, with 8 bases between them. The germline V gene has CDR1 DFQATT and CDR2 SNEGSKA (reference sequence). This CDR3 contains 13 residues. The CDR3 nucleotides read TGCAGTGCTAGAGTTGGGACTAATCAGCCCCAGCATTTT. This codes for CSARVGTNQPQHF.